What follows are 5 T cell receptor beta chains derived from one specimen sequenced in a study of cytomegalovirus exposure and HLA in healthy donors. This PCR relied on a set of 60 Vbeta primers and 13 Jbeta primers. Sequencing used immunoSEQ multiplex PCR; TCRdb keeps in-frame clones, though not all of them. The sample yields 150,000 to 200,000 clones, of which the top ten take up over 1%. Sequenced: PBMCs. Receptors were obtained from a woman aged 55-70 years in good health and CMV-seronegative.

The chain employs TRBV2 and TRBJ1-2, with D perhaps matching TRBD1 (6 bases). In germline, CDR1 is SNHLY, CDR2 FYNNEI. The V end was cut by 10 bases, the J end by 4 bases, with 16 bases between. The CDR3 length is 13 residues. Here the CDR3 reads CAIPQGSGYGYTF. In DNA, the CDR3 is TGTGCCATCCCACAGGGAAGTGGCTATGGCTACACCTTC.

The chain employs TRBV5-6 and TRBJ1-2; no clear D gene. The ends were cut back, 0 bases at V and 5 bases at J, with 5 bases in the middle. The CDR3 loop spans 12 amino acids. Germline V gene sequence: CDR1 SGHDT, CDR2 YYEEEE. CDR3 DNA: TGTGCCAGCAGCTTGGATAGATATGGCTACACCTTC. Translated, it gives CASSLDRYGYTF.

The chain combines TRBV5-1 with TRBJ2-2; weak D call: TRBD2 (6 bases). The CDR3 extends over 15 amino acids. V was pared by 3 bases and J by 3 bases, with 12 bases between. Germline-derived CDR1 and CDR2 are SGHRS and YFSETQ. CDR3: CASSSTAGYTGELFF. The CDR3 coding sequence is TGCGCCAGCAGCTCAACCGCGGGATACACCGGGGAGCTGTTTTTT.

The chain is built from TRBV6-5 and TRBJ2-6; D may be TRBD1 (5 bases). The CDR3 runs to 14 residues. Germline V gene lookup returns CDR1 MNHEY and CDR2 SVGAGI. Deletions cut 6 bases from V and 4 bases from J, with 10 bases between. The CDR3 sequence is CASRAGSGANVLTF. The CDR3, as DNA: TGTGCCAGCAGAGCAGGGTCCGGGGCCAACGTCCTGACTTTC.

The rearrangement joins TRBV5-6 to TRBJ1-5; 7 bases match TRBD1. V gave up 2 bases and J gave up 4 bases; unmatched junction bases: 3. The CDR3 consists of 14 residues. Per germline, CDR1 SGHDT and CDR2 YYEEEE. CDR3 DNA: TGTGCCAGCAGCTTCGGGACAGTGAATCAGCCCCAGCATTTT. This sequence encodes CASSFGTVNQPQHF.